This T cell receptor (beta chain) is drawn from a study of blood T cell repertoires in COVID-19. In the study overall: Acute and convalescent COVID-19 samples came from the United States, Italy and Spain.

The CDR3 loop spans 15 amino acids. V lost 7 bases and J lost 0; bases outside the gene matches: 3. CDR1 is LNHDA and CDR2 is SQIVND in the germline V gene (reference sequence). Per the original data handling: Cell counts per sample came from amplifying reference gene primers. Assay: immunoSEQ multiplex PCR; the TCRdb copy retains only in-frame clones and omits some. V, J and clone size are those of that table, while D and trimming were read from the DNA. The sample holds over 150,000 clones, 84% seen once. The TCR sequence derives from a man aged 18 to 30 with active or convalescent COVID-19. The V and J genes are TRBV19 and TRBJ2-4; 10 bases agree with TRBD1. The material sequenced was peripheral blood. The CDR3 DNA is TGTGCCAGTACTGGGACAGGGGTAGCCAAAAACATTCAGTACTTC. Translated, it gives CASTGTGVAKNIQYF.